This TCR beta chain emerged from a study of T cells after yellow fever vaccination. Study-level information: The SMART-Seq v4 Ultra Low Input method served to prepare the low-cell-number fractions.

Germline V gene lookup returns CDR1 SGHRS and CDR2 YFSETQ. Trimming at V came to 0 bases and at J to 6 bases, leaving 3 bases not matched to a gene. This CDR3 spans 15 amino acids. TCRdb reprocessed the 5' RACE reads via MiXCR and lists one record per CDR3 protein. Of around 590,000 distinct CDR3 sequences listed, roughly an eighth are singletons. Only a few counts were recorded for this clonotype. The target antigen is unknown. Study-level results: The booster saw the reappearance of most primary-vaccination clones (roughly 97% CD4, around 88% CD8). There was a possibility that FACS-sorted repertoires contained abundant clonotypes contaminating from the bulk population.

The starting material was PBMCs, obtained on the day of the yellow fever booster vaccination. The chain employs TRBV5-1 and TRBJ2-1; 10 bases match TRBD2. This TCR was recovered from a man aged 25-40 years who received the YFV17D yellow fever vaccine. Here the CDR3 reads CASSLGASGSNEQFF. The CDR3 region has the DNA TGCGCCAGCAGCTTGGGGGCTAGCGGGAGCAATGAGCAGTTCTTC.